Below, one T cell receptor beta chain is given with its context. The data stem from a study of cytomegalovirus exposure and HLA in healthy donors. J gave up 0 bases and V 1 base, and 8 bases lay outside the gene matches. The CDR3 contains 18 residues. The germline V gene encodes CDR1 SGHNT and CDR2 YYREEE (reference sequence). TCRdb keeps only in-frame clones here, not all; method: immunoSEQ multiplex PCR. Here the sample spans 40,000 to 55,000 clones, 93% being singletons. This sequence joins TRBV5-4 and TRBJ2-3; the match to TRBD2 covers 10 bases. The source of this sequence is a woman aged 18-35 years in good health and CMV-seronegative. Sequencing was done on a sample of PBMCs. CDR3 in DNA: TGTGCCAGCAGCTTGATTCCGATAGCGGGAGGCAGCACAGATACGCAGTATTTT. Encoded protein: CASSLIPIAGGSTDTQYF.